This T cell receptor beta chain emerged from a study of blood T cell repertoires in COVID-19. Study in general: Both acute and convalescent COVID-19 samples were obtained from the United States, Italy and Spain. The cDNA or gDNA used as material had been derived from T cells, B-cell-depleted T cells, or PBMCs.

Seattle cases were enrolled at active infection and followed longitudinally. The germline V gene has CDR1 SGHRS and CDR2 YFSETQ. The CDR3 runs 15 residues. The junction had 4 bases not matched to a gene; V was cut back by 2 bases and J by 3 bases. The repertoire was sequenced with immunoSEQ multiplex PCR; TCRdb's copy has only in-frame clones and lacks some. Counted here are roughly 130,000 clones, around 90% occurring once; the ten biggest clones make up around 2.3%. The chain couples TRBV5-1 to TRBJ2-1, with 8 nucleotides matching TRBD1. Sequences were obtained from peripheral blood. This receptor was identified in a human donor with COVID-19, enrolled during active disease. The donor label of this sample is uncertain. Here the CDR3 DNA reads TGCGCCAGCAGCTTTGGACAGGGTGGCTACAATGAGCAGTTCTTC. It encodes CASSFGQGGYNEQFF.